This entry lists 30 T cell receptor beta chains sequenced from one sample in a study of vaccination and CD4 T cells after COVID-19. With the Oncomine TCR Beta short-read assay, DNA from cultured CD4+ T cells was sequenced. MiXCR, run by TCRdb on the PCR reads, gives a single entry per CDR3 protein. This sample carries fewer than 25,000 distinct CDR3 sequences, 35% to 45% of them seen once, and the ten largest clones take around 18%. Treatment meaning: roughly 10-day PBMC culture with coronavirus spike peptide pools or control peptides (ViraFEST assay). These receptors have no identified antigens. Sequenced material: CD4+ T cells from blood, cultured in vitro, taken before SARS-CoV-2 vaccination. Every receptor here comes from a human donor who received a COVID-19 vaccine.

The chain has TRBV4-2 and TRBJ2-4, with TRBD1 matching over 12 bases. The CDR3 extends over 15 amino acids. After removal of 2 bases from V and 9 bases from J, the junction contained 5 bases not matched to a gene. Germline CDR1 and CDR2: LGHNA and YNFKEQ. The CDR3 DNA is TGTGCCAGCAGCCAATTGGGACAGGGGGCGAGCATTCAGTACTTC. Encoded protein: CASSQLGQGASIQYF.

The V and J genes are TRBV7-9 and TRBJ1-3; D is uncertain. The V gene lost 3 bases and the J gene lost 0 bases, with 9 bases spanning the gap. CDR3 length equals 15 residues. Germline V gives CDR1 SEHNR, CDR2 FQNEAQ (reference sequence). This CDR3 is CASSFAITSGNTIYF. The DNA for the CDR3 is TGTGCCAGCAGCTTTGCCATTACCTCTGGAAACACCATATATTTT.

The rearrangement uses TRBV18 and TRBJ2-3; 12 positions match TRBD2. J was trimmed by 4 bases and V by 2 bases; bases with no gene match: 4. Germline V gene data show CDR1 as KGHSH and CDR2 as LQKENI. The length of the CDR3 is 16 residues. CDR3 coding DNA: TGTGCCAGCTCACCATCTAGCGGGGGGGCGGCAGATACGCAGTATTTT. Protein product: CASSPSSGGAADTQYF.

The chain couples TRBV12-3 or TRBV12-4 to TRBJ2-2; 11 nucleotides agree with TRBD1. V lost 6 bases and J lost 5; bases outside the gene matches: 5. The CDR3 is made up of 15 amino acids. CDR3 sequence reads: CASSPGTGGTGELFF. Written as DNA, the CDR3 is TGTGCCAGCAGCCCCGGGACAGGGGGTACCGGGGAGCTGTTTTTT.

CDR3 loop: CASRGVDTEAFF. The CDR3 nucleotides read TGTGCCAGCAGGGGGGTCGACACTGAAGCTTTCTTT. The gene calls are TRBV6-9 and TRBJ1-1; tentative D call: TRBD1 (5 bases). The V end was cut by 6 bases, the J end by 3 bases, with 8 bases between. The CDR3 extends over 12 amino acids. The germline CDR1 and CDR2 sequences are MNHGY and SVAAGI.

By share of the sample, this clonotype is large (0.1 to 1%). This rearrangement joins TRBV29-1 to TRBJ1-2; 9 bases align to TRBD1. Germline CDR1 and CDR2: SQVTM and ANQGSEA. CDR3 length equals 13 residues. Trimming took 6 bases from V and 6 from J; bases not matched to a gene: 8. The CDR3 loop reads CSVTTGGLDGYTF. CDR3 sequence (DNA): TGCAGCGTAACGACAGGGGGGTTGGATGGCTACACCTTC.

The chain has TRBV25-1 and TRBJ1-1, with 9 bases that match TRBD1. The germline V gene has CDR1 MGHDK and CDR2 SYGVNS. Losses at the gene ends were 4 bases for V and 3 bases for J; bases not matched to a gene: 18. The CDR3 has 19 residues. CDR3 amino acids: CASSAKHPDRGIGDTEAFF. CDR3 sequence (DNA): TGTGCCAGCAGTGCCAAACACCCAGACAGGGGGATCGGGGACACTGAAGCTTTCTTT.

As DNA, the CDR3 is TGTGCCAGTAGTTCCGGGACAGGGGGCAGGGGCAATCAGCCCCAGCATTTT. It yields the protein CASSSGTGGRGNQPQHF. The chain carries TRBV19 and TRBJ1-5; 12 bases are shared with TRBD1. CDR1 is LNHDA and CDR2 is SQIVND in the germline V gene (reference sequence). The V segment lost 5 bases and the J segment 2 bases; nucleotides outside the gene matches: 7. This CDR3 contains 17 residues.

The V and J genes are TRBV6-1 and TRBJ1-2, with D possibly TRBD1 on 5 matching bases. Trimming took 6 bases from V and 4 from J, leaving 21 bases between them. The CDR3 contains 16 residues. CDR1 MNHNS and CDR2 SASEGT come from the germline V gene. CDR3 loop: CASSLGGGTAGYGYTF. The CDR3 DNA reads as TGTGCCAGCAGCCTCGGGGGGGGTACTGCGGGCTATGGCTACACCTTC.

This sequence joins TRBV30 and TRBJ1-2, with D unresolved. V was pared by 0 bases and J by 7 bases, with 15 bases between. Germline V CDR1 and CDR2: GTSNPN, SVGIG (reference sequence). The CDR3 loop spans 14 amino acids. CDR3 DNA: TGTGCCTGGAGTGTACTTACCACGGGCGGTGGCTACACCTTC. This codes for CAWSVLTTGGGYTF. Based on the CDR3 plus reference TRBV30 and TRBJ1-2, the full variable domain is SQTIHQWPATLVQPVGSPLSLECTVEGTSNPNLYWYRQAAGRGLQLLFYSVGIGQISSEVPQNLSASRPQDRQFILSSKKLLLSDSGFYLCAWSVLTTGGGYTFGSGTRLTVV.

J is TRBJ2-7 and V is TRBV20-1; 8 bases agree with TRBD2. After removal of 0 bases from V and 1 base from J, the junction contained 5 bases not matched to a gene. Germline CDR1 reads DFQATT; CDR2 reads SNEGSKA (reference sequence). The CDR3 sequence is 15 residues long. In DNA form, the CDR3 reads TGCAGTGCTAGAGAGCGGGGGGACTTATCCTACGAGCAGTACTTC. It translates to CSARERGDLSYEQYF.

The V call is TRBV10-2, the J call TRBJ2-1; TRBD2 agrees at 8 bases. Germline V gene sequence: CDR1 WSHSY, CDR2 SAAADI. There are 15 residues in the CDR3. With 6 bases clipped from V and 2 bases from J, the junction kept 6 bases outside the gene matches. This chain's CDR3 is CASRSSGGTYNEQFF. DNA for the CDR3: TGCGCCAGCAGGAGCAGCGGGGGCACCTACAATGAGCAGTTCTTC.

This clonotype was counted only a few times. CDR3 in amino acids: CASSFMTGPYEQYF. CDR3 coding DNA: TGTGCCAGCAGCTTTATGACAGGGCCCTACGAGCAGTACTTC. The chain links TRBV7-9 to TRBJ2-7, with 7 positions matching TRBD1. V was pared by 3 bases and J by 2 bases, with 4 bases of the junction left unmatched. The CDR3 spans 14 residues. Germline CDR1 reads SEHNR; CDR2 reads FQNEAQ (reference sequence).

This chain connects TRBV14 to TRBJ2-5, with 11 bases that match TRBD2. The CDR3 consists of 17 residues. CDR1 is SGHDN, CDR2 FVKESK, per germline. Germline trimming cut 4 bases from V and 5 bases from J; bases unmatched to any gene: 12. This CDR3 is CASSRLAGPLQRETQYF. CDR3 coding DNA: TGTGCCAGCAGCCGACTAGCGGGACCCCTTCAGAGGGAGACCCAGTACTTC.

V usage is TRBV7-8 and J usage is TRBJ1-3, with D perhaps matching TRBD1 (6 bases). Per germline, CDR1 SGHVS and CDR2 FQNEAQ. This CDR3 is built from 15 residues. Trimming stripped 3 bases from V and 0 bases from J, with 9 bases between. The chain's CDR3 is CASSLTGPSGNTIYF. CDR3 nucleotides: TGTGCCAGCAGCTTGACAGGTCCCTCTGGAAACACCATATATTTT.

This chain joins TRBV6-1 and TRBJ1-3, with D possibly being TRBD1 (5 bases). V lost 6 bases to trimming and J lost 2 bases, with 14 bases between them. Per germline, CDR1 MNHNS and CDR2 SASEGT. The CDR3 contains 15 residues. CDR3 sequence: CASRRDGVPGNTIYF. For the CDR3, the DNA is TGTGCCAGCAGGCGGGACGGCGTGCCTGGAAACACCATATATTTT.

This clonotype was found a few times. V and J are TRBV19 and TRBJ1-5; 8 bases line up with TRBD1. The germline CDR1 and CDR2 sequences are LNHDA and SQIVND (reference sequence). This CDR3 is built from 15 residues. V was clipped by 1 base and J by 3 bases; unmatched bases: 2. Written as DNA, the CDR3 is TGTGCCAGTAGTATAGGACAGGGGCACAATCAGCCCCAGCATTTT. This translates into CASSIGQGHNQPQHF.

V gene TRBV6-2 or TRBV6-3 combines with J gene TRBJ2-6, with no clear D. Germline-derived CDR1 and CDR2 are MNHEY and SVGEGT. Trimming took 2 bases from V and 0 from J, leaving 5 bases between them. This CDR3 contains 15 residues. The CDR3 nucleotides are TGTGCCAGCAGTTACCGGCTCTCTGGGGCCAACGTCCTGACTTTC. Its protein product is CASSYRLSGANVLTF.

The chain has TRBV12-3 or TRBV12-4 and TRBJ1-6; 8 positions match TRBD1. This CDR3 is built from 15 residues. With 5 bases clipped from V and 9 bases from J, the junction kept 9 bases outside the gene matches. The CDR3 sequence is CASSRTTGGSSPLHF. In DNA form, the CDR3 reads TGTGCCAGCAGTCGCACCACAGGGGGTTCTTCACCCCTCCACTTT.

The V gene is TRBV6-1, the J gene TRBJ1-3; no clear D gene. The germline gives CDR1 MNHNS, CDR2 SASEGT. This CDR3 region has 14 residues. Trimming removed 3 bases at V and 0 bases at J, with 6 bases between. CDR3 nucleotide sequence: TGTGCCAGCAGTGATTTCTCCTCTGGAAACACCATATATTTT. It yields the protein CASSDFSSGNTIYF.

The sample holds a few counts of this clonotype. The chain combines TRBV6-1 with TRBJ2-7; unclear D gene. This CDR3 is 19 amino acids long. With 2 bases removed from V and 0 bases from J, the gap between germline ends came to 23 bases. The germline V gene has CDR1 MNHNS and CDR2 SASEGT. CDR3 sequence: CASSEKSRRAVVRSYEQYF. The DNA of the CDR3 is TGTGCCAGCAGTGAAAAAAGCCGACGGGCTGTGGTTCGCTCCTACGAGCAGTACTTC.

This sequence joins TRBV28 and TRBJ2-7, with D uncertain. The CDR3 contains 14 residues. Germline CDR1 and CDR2: MDHEN and SYDVKM. The V gene lost 5 bases and the J gene lost 0 bases, with 11 bases spanning the gap. This CDR3 is CASSIRYSSYEQYF. DNA of the CDR3: TGTGCCAGCAGTATAAGGTATAGCTCCTACGAGCAGTACTTC.

Only a few counts were recorded for this clonotype. This rearrangement joins TRBV6-1 to TRBJ2-1; 7 bases map to TRBD2. Germline CDR1 reads MNHNS; CDR2 reads SASEGT. The CDR3 runs to 12 residues. The DNA for the CDR3 is TGTTTAGGGCGGGAGAGCACAAATGAGCAGTTCTTC. Amino acids: CLGRESTNEQFF.

This clonotype has only a few counts. The J gene is TRBJ2-7, the V gene TRBV20-1; 7 nucleotides match TRBD1. Germline CDR1 reads DFQATT; CDR2 reads SNEGSKA (reference sequence). This CDR3 spans 13 amino acids. Trimming took 5 bases from V and 7 from J; bases not matched to a gene: 11. This chain's CDR3 is CSARQGVEREQYF. The CDR3, as DNA: TGCAGTGCTCGACAGGGTGTGGAAAGGGAGCAGTACTTC.

The chain recombines TRBV5-4 with TRBJ1-1; 7 bases agree with TRBD1. The CDR3 has 14 residues. Germline V CDR1 and CDR2: SGHNT, YYREEE (reference sequence). The V gene end was trimmed by 4 bases and the J gene end by 2 bases; junction bases not matched to a gene: 5. The CDR3 nucleotides read TGTGCCAGCAGCCCAGGGACAGCCAACACTGAAGCTTTCTTT. Residues: CASSPGTANTEAFF.

The chain joins TRBV6-1 to TRBJ2-2; weak D call: TRBD1 (5 bases). V was pared by 6 bases and J by 2 bases, with 16 bases between. The germline V gene encodes CDR1 MNHNS and CDR2 SASEGT. The CDR3 has 16 residues. CDR3 sequence: CASSQTTVRNTGELFF. The CDR3 bases are TGTGCCAGCAGCCAAACGACAGTCCGCAACACCGGGGAGCTGTTTTTT.

The chain is built from TRBV10-3 and TRBJ1-1, with a weak D call TRBD1 (5 bases). Germline V CDR1 and CDR2: ENHRY, SYGVKD. V was cut by 8 bases and J by 1 base, with 11 bases left in between. The CDR3 runs 13 residues. This chain's CDR3 is CAISRDENTEAFF. CDR3 coding DNA: TGTGCCATCTCCCGGGACGAGAACACTGAAGCTTTCTTT.

The V and J genes are TRBV7-2 and TRBJ1-4, with a weak D call TRBD1 (5 bases). The CDR3 runs 16 residues. Germline V CDR1 and CDR2: SGHTA, FQGNSA. Trimming took off 2 bases at V and 7 bases at J, with 17 bases between the two ends. The CDR3 bases are TGTGCCAGCAGCTTAAACCCGGGCTGGGGGGGTGAAAAACTGTTTTTT. Its translation is CASSLNPGWGGEKLFF.

This sequence joins TRBV12-3 or TRBV12-4 and TRBJ1-2; possible D gene TRBD1, 5 bases. The length of the CDR3 is 14 residues. Deletions cut 2 bases from V and 1 base from J, with 8 bases between. The CDR3 DNA sequence: TGTGCCAGCAGTTTATCGGGGGGTAACTATGGCTACACCTTC. Residues: CASSLSGGNYGYTF.

The chain has TRBV12-3 or TRBV12-4 and TRBJ2-1; the match to TRBD1 covers 10 bases. V lost 5 bases, J lost 8 bases, and 6 bases stayed unmatched. The CDR3 loop spans 14 amino acids. In DNA, the CDR3 is TGTGCCAGCAGTCCGGACAGGGGGTCGGATGAGCAGTTCTTC. It translates to CASSPDRGSDEQFF.